Listed below are T cell receptor beta chains from one sample, sequenced in a study of T cell responses to AZD1222 COVID-19 vaccine. Sequencing was performed with immunoSEQ multiplex PCR; in TCRdb, only in-frame clones are kept and a portion is missing. This table holds more than 80,000 clones, almost 90% found once. Sequenced here: peripheral blood, sampled on day 0 of AZD1222 vaccination. The origin of the receptors is an adult in good health. CDR3s include the opening cysteine and the closing phenylalanine or tryptophan. A D gene is named only where the DNA matches it firmly. Clone size is stated in some rows and not others, as once, few, many or a class when expanded.

d_call,v_call,clone_size,j_call,cdr3_nt,cdr3_aa
-,TRBV4-1,-,TRBJ1-5,TGCGCCAGCAGCCAACTTCAAACAGGGCATCAGCCCCAGCATTTT,CASSQLQTGHQPQHF
TRBD2,TRBV11-2,once,TRBJ2-5,TGTGCCAGCAGCAAGCGGGACTCTTGGAGGGAGACCCAGTACTTC,CASSKRDSWRETQYF
-,TRBV6-5,-,TRBJ1-1,TGTGCCAGCAGTTACTCGGAGAACCTTTGGGGCACTGAAGCTTTCTTT,CASSYSENLWGTEAFF
TRBD2,TRBV7-3,-,TRBJ2-2,TGTGCCAGCAGCTTAACTAGCGGGAGCCCCGGGGAGCTGTTTTTT,CASSLTSGSPGELFF
-,TRBV3-1/TRBV3-2,-,TRBJ1-2,TGTGCCAGCAGCCAAGAATATTCCTATGGCTACACCTTC,CASSQEYSYGYTF
-,TRBV5-1,once,TRBJ1-1,TGCGCCAGCAGCTATCAGACGGGGGAAAGGACTGAAGCTTTCTTT,CASSYQTGERTEAFF
-,TRBV27,-,TRBJ1-2,TGTGCCAGCAGTTCCTCGGGACCGGGTGGCTACACCTTC,CASSSSGPGGYTF
-,TRBV9,-,TRBJ1-6,TGTGCCAGCAGCGTAGCTTCAGGGTCAAATAATTCACCCCTCCACTTT,CASSVASGSNNSPLHF
-,TRBV7-9,-,TRBJ1-3,TGTGCCAGCAGCGTGAATGACAGACCCATCTCTGGAAACACCATATATTTT,CASSVNDRPISGNTIYF
-,TRBV6-2/TRBV6-3,-,TRBJ2-7,TGTGCCAGCAGTTACCCCCCGAGGGTCTACGAGCAGTACTTC,CASSYPPRVYEQYF
-,TRBV5-1,-,TRBJ2-1,TGCGCCAGCAGTCGGACTAATGACAATGAGCAGTTCTTC,CASSRTNDNEQFF
-,TRBV6-1,once,TRBJ2-1,TGTGCCAGCAGTGAAAGAATAGCGACTACCGACAATGAGCAGTTCTTC,CASSERIATTDNEQFF
-,TRBV29-1,once,TRBJ2-7,TGCAGCGTTGAAGAGGGGGCAGGGTTCTACGAGCAGTACTTC,CSVEEGAGFYEQYF
TRBD2,TRBV7-3,-,TRBJ2-5,TGTGCCAGCAGCGCATGGGGCGGGAGGGGAGAGACCCAGTACTTC,CASSAWGGRGETQYF
-,TRBV28,few,TRBJ1-2,TGTGCCAGCAATCCAGGGGCAAACTATGGCTACACCTTC,CASNPGANYGYTF
-,TRBV6-4,-,TRBJ2-6,TGTGCCAGCAGTGACTCGATAATAAGGGATACTTGGGGGGCCAACGTCCTGACTTTC,CASSDSIIRDTWGANVLTF
TRBD1,TRBV10-3,-,TRBJ1-1,TGTGCCATCACCGCGACCTTTACAGGGGGCAACACTGAAGCTTTCTTT,CAITATFTGGNTEAFF